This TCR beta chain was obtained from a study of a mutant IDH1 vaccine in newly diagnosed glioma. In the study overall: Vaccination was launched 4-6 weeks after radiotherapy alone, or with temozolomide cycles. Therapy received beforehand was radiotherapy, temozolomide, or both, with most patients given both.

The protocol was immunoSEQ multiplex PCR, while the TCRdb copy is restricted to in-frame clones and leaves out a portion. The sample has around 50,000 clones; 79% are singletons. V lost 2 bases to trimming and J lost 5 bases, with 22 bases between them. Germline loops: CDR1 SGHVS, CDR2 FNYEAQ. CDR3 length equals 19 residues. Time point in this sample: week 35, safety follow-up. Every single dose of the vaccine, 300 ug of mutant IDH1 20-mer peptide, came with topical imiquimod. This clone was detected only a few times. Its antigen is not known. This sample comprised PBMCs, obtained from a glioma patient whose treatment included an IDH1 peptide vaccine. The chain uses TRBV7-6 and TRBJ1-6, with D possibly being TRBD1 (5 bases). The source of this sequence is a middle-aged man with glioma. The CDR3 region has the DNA TGTGCCAGCAGCTTAAATCCAGGGTTATCCGGACGCGATAATTCACCCCTCCACTTT. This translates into CASSLNPGLSGRDNSPLHF.